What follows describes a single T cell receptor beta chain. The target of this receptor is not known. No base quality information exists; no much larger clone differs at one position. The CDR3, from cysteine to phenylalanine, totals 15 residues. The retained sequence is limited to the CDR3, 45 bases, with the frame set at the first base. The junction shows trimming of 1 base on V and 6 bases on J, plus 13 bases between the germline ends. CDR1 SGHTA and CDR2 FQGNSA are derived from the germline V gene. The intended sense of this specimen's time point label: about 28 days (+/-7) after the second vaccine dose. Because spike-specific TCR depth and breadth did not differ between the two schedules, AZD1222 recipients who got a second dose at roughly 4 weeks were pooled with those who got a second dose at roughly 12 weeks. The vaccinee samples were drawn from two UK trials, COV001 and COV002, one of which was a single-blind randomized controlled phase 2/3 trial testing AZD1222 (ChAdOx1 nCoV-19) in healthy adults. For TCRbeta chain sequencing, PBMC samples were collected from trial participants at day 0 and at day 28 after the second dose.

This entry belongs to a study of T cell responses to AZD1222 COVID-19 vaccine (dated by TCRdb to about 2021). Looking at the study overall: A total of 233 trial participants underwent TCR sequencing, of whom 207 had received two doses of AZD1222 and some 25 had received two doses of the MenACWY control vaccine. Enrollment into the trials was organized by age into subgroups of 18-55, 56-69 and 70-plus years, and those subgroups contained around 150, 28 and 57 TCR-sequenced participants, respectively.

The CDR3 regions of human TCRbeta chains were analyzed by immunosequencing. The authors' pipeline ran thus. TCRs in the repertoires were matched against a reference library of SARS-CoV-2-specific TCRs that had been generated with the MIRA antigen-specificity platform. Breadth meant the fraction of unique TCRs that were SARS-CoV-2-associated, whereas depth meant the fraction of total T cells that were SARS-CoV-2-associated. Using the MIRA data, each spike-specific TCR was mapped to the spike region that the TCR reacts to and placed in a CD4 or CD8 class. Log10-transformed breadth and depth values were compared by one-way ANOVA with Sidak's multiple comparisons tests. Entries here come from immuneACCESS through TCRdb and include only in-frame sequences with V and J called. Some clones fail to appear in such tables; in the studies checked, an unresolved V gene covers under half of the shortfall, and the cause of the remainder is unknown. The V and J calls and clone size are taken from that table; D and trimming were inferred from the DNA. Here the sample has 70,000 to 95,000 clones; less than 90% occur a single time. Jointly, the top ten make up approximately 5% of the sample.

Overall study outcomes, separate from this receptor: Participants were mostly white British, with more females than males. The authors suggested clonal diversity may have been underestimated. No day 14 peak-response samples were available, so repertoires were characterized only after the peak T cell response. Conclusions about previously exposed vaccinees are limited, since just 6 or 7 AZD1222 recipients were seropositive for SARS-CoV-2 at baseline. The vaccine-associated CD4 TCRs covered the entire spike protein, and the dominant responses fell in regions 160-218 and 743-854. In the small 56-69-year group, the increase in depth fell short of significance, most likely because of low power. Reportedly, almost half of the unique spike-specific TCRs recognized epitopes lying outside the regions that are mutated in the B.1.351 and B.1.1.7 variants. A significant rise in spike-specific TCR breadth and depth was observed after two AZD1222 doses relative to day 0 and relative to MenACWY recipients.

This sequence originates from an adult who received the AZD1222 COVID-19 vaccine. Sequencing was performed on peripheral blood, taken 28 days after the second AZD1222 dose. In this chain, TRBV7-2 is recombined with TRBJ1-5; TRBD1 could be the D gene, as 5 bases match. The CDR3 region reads CASSLGGSTVQPQHF. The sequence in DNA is TGTGCCAGCAGCTTAGGAGGGTCGACAGTTCAGCCCCAGCATTTT. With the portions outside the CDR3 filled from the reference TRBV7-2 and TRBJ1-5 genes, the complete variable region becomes GAGVSQSPSNKVTEKGKDVELRCDPISGHTALYWYRQSLGQGLEFLIYFQGNSAPDKSGLPSDRFSAERTGGSVSTLTIQRTQQEDSAVYLCASSLGGSTVQPQHFGDGTRLSIL.